This is a list of T cell receptor beta chains from one sample in a study of vaccination and CD4 T cells after COVID-19. TCRdb re-called the PCR reads through MiXCR, storing one row per CDR3 protein. There are 20,000 or so distinct CDR3 sequences in the sample; more than 50% occur only once, and roughly 10% lies in the top ten. These receptors' antigens are unknown. The specimen was CD4+ T cells from blood, cultured in vitro. Source of these receptors: a human donor who had recovered from COVID-19. CDR3s include the opening cysteine and the closing phenylalanine or tryptophan. Each record gives: CDR3 protein, CDR3 DNA, J gene, V gene, D gene, clone size. D genes are given only for firm matches. Rows may omit the clone size; those that give it use once, few, many or a size class.

CASSLRPPNTEAFF	TGTGCCAGCAGCCTTAGACCGCCGAACACTGAAGCTTTCTTT	TRBJ1-1	TRBV7-8	.	.
CASSQTPLLTLGANVLTF	TGCGCCAGCAGCCAAACACCGCTTTTAACCCTCGGGGCCAACGTCCTGACTTTC	TRBJ2-6	TRBV4-1	.	.
CASTGTDEQYF	TGTGCCAGCACCGGGACAGATGAGCAGTACTTC	TRBJ2-7	TRBV2	TRBD1	.
CASSLARNEQFF	TGTGCCAGCAGCTTAGCTAGGAATGAGCAGTTCTTC	TRBJ2-1	TRBV11-1	.	.
CASSSQTGNTEAFF	TGTGCCAGCAGCTCACAGACGGGGAACACTGAAGCTTTCTTT	TRBJ1-1	TRBV7-9	.	few
CSARVREYSPLHF	TGCAGTGCTAGAGTCAGGGAGTACTCACCCCTCCACTTT	TRBJ1-6	TRBV20-1	.	.
CASSPGLAGHLETQYF	TGTGCCAGCAGCCCCGGACTAGCGGGACACTTGGAGACCCAGTACTTC	TRBJ2-5	TRBV6-2/TRBV6-3	TRBD2	.
CASSFWAGVGAFF	TGTGCCAGCAGTTTCTGGGCAGGCGTCGGGGCTTTCTTT	TRBJ1-1	TRBV12-3/TRBV12-4	.	.
CASEQGDGTGELFF	TGTGCCAGCGAGCAGGGGGATGGCACCGGGGAGCTGTTTTTT	TRBJ2-2	TRBV7-2	TRBD1	.
CAISDRENNEQFF	TGTGCCATCAGTGACCGGGAGAACAATGAGCAGTTCTTC	TRBJ2-1	TRBV10-3	.	.
CASRGQGDLDEQFF	TGCGCCAGCAGGGGACAGGGGGATTTGGATGAGCAGTTCTTC	TRBJ2-1	TRBV10-1	TRBD1	.
CASSFQGPANTGELFF	TGTGCCAGCAGCTTCCAGGGGCCCGCGAACACCGGGGAGCTGTTTTTT	TRBJ2-2	TRBV7-2	.	few
CASRGGSSYNSPLHF	TGTGCCAGCAGGGGGGGGAGCTCCTATAATTCACCCCTCCACTTT	TRBJ1-6	TRBV2	.	few
CSAIQADTQYF	TGCAGTGCTATACAGGCAGATACGCAGTATTTT	TRBJ2-3	TRBV20-1	.	.
CASSAGVDTQYF	TGTGCCAGCAGCGCAGGGGTAGATACGCAGTATTTT	TRBJ2-3	TRBV7-3	.	.
CASTVGSHQPQHF	TGTGCCAGCACTGTCGGGTCCCATCAGCCCCAGCATTTT	TRBJ1-5	TRBV2	.	.
CASGLAPTQDF	TGTGCTAGTGGTTTGGCCCCTACACAGGATTTT	TRBJ2-3	TRBV12-5	.	.
CASSLDLRDTQYF	TGTGCCAGCAGCTTAGACCTCAGGGATACGCAGTATTTT	TRBJ2-3	TRBV11-2	.	.
CASSFYSSGNTIYF	TGTGCCAGTAGTTTCTACAGCTCTGGAAACACCATATATTTT	TRBJ1-3	TRBV19	.	.
CASSPGTAGDSPLHF	TGTGCCAGCAGCCCCGGGACCGCCGGGGATTCACCCCTCCACTTT	TRBJ1-6	TRBV3-1	.	.
CSARGTSGYEQYF	TGCAGTGCTAGAGGGACTAGCGGCTACGAGCAGTACTTC	TRBJ2-7	TRBV20-1	TRBD2	few
CASRPLVSSTDTQYF	TGTGCCAGCAGACCGCTAGTATCAAGCACAGATACGCAGTATTTT	TRBJ2-3	TRBV27	.	few
CASSLDGNMNTEAFF	TGTGCCAGCAGCTTAGATGGAAACATGAACACTGAAGCTTTCTTT	TRBJ1-1	TRBV11-2	.	.
CASSYPNRGAYNQPQHF	TGTGCCAGCAGTTACCCCAACAGGGGAGCGTACAATCAGCCCCAGCATTTT	TRBJ1-5	TRBV6-2/TRBV6-3	TRBD1	few
CASSARTVIGEQYF	TGTGCCAGCAGTGCCAGGACAGTTATCGGCGAGCAGTACTTC	TRBJ2-7	TRBV12-3/TRBV12-4	.	.
CAWTAGTSGTRGYNEQFF	TGTGCCTGGACAGCCGGGACTAGCGGAACCCGGGGGTACAATGAGCAGTTCTTC	TRBJ2-1	TRBV30	TRBD2	.
CASSFSDRADEAFF	TGCGCCAGCAGCTTTTCGGACAGGGCAGATGAAGCTTTCTTT	TRBJ1-1	TRBV5-1	TRBD1	.
CTSRPPGQRNQPQHF	TGTACCAGCAGACCCCCGGGACAGAGAAATCAGCCCCAGCATTTT	TRBJ1-5	TRBV2	TRBD1	.
CASAQPGTAIYGYTF	TGTGCCAGCGCCCAGCCAGGGACGGCGATCTATGGCTACACCTTC	TRBJ1-2	TRBV28	.	.
CASRGQGPRYEQYF	TGTGCCAGCAGGGGACAGGGGCCCCGCTACGAGCAGTACTTC	TRBJ2-7	TRBV6-1	TRBD1	.
CASSIAREGEQYF	TGTGCCAGTAGTATAGCCAGGGAGGGTGAGCAGTACTTC	TRBJ2-7	TRBV19	TRBD2	.
CASNPTGERPQHF	TGTGCCAGCAATCCGACAGGGGAAAGGCCCCAGCATTTT	TRBJ1-5	TRBV6-2/TRBV6-3	TRBD1	.
CASSDGISYNSPLHF	TGTGCCAGCAGTGATGGCATCTCCTATAATTCACCCCTCCACTTT	TRBJ1-6	TRBV2	.	.
CASSLVGHTGELFF	TGTGCCAGCAGCTTAGTCGGTCACACCGGGGAGCTGTTTTTT	TRBJ2-2	TRBV11-3	.	.
CASSFPSSGSVGEQYF	TGTGCCAGCAGCTTCCCCTCTAGCGGGAGCGTAGGCGAGCAGTACTTC	TRBJ2-7	TRBV7-2	TRBD2	once
CASSLWATHGEQYF	TGTGCCAGCAGCTTATGGGCGACCCATGGCGAGCAGTACTTC	TRBJ2-7	TRBV5-4	.	.
CASSRRQGWGTEAFF	TGTGCCAGCAGTCGAAGACAGGGCTGGGGGACTGAAGCTTTCTTT	TRBJ1-1	TRBV6-2/TRBV6-3	TRBD1	few
CSAPHRASGANVLTF	TGCAGTGCCCCTCACAGGGCCTCTGGGGCCAACGTCCTGACTTTC	TRBJ2-6	TRBV20-1	.	.
CASSLDRGKGDTQYF	TGTGCCAGCAGCTTAGACAGGGGGAAGGGGGATACGCAGTATTTT	TRBJ2-3	TRBV7-2	TRBD1	.
CASSYRRGAINNEQFF	TGTGCCAGCAGCTACCGTCGGGGGGCGATAAACAATGAGCAGTTCTTC	TRBJ2-1	TRBV7-2	.	.
CATSSSALYGYTF	TGTGCCACCAGCAGCTCGGCCCTCTATGGCTACACCTTC	TRBJ1-2	TRBV15	.	.
CSARRVWPEAFF	TGCAGTGCTAGAAGGGTGTGGCCTGAAGCTTTCTTT	TRBJ1-1	TRBV20-1	.	.
CASSRDRGPNSPLHF	TGTGCCAGCAGCCGGGACAGGGGGCCCAATTCACCCCTCCACTTT	TRBJ1-6	TRBV14	TRBD1	.
CSAGLAKNIQYF	TGCAGTGCGGGTCTAGCGAAAAACATTCAGTACTTC	TRBJ2-4	TRBV20-1	.	.
CASRRGGSGAYNEQFF	TGTGCCAGTAGGAGAGGGGGGAGCGGAGCCTACAATGAGCAGTTCTTC	TRBJ2-1	TRBV19	.	once